The entry below gives a single T cell receptor (beta chain) sequence along with its context. Its antigen remains unidentified. The record originates from a study of T-cell reconstitution after alpha-beta-depleted transplantation in children. Whole-study results and caveats: The main origin of T-cell counts and diversity one year after transplant was newly produced T cells. Surviving recipient T cells and intrathymic progenitors accounted for some patients' high TCRbeta diversity at day 60. Roughly two months post-transplant, alpha-beta T cells reportedly originated from several hundred graft clones that had expanded.

The CDR3 runs to 15 residues. The trim removed 5 bases at V and 7 bases at J, leaving 6 bases unmatched. A TCRbeta library incorporating unique molecular identifiers was prepared. Using its own MiXCR run on the PCR reads, TCRdb lists one record per CDR3 protein. The data contain a few hundred thousand distinct CDR3 sequences, over 20% of them singletons. This receptor was taken from a boy under two years old with Wiskott-Aldrich syndrome, due to receive a stem cell transplant. This rearrangement joins TRBV12-3 or TRBV12-4 to TRBJ2-1; 12 nucleotides align to TRBD2. The sample was PBMCs, taken before TCRalphabeta/CD19-depleted stem cell transplant. CDR3 amino acids: CASSLPGTSGNEQFF. The DNA of the CDR3 is TGTGCCAGCAGTCTCCCCGGGACTAGCGGGAATGAGCAGTTCTTC.